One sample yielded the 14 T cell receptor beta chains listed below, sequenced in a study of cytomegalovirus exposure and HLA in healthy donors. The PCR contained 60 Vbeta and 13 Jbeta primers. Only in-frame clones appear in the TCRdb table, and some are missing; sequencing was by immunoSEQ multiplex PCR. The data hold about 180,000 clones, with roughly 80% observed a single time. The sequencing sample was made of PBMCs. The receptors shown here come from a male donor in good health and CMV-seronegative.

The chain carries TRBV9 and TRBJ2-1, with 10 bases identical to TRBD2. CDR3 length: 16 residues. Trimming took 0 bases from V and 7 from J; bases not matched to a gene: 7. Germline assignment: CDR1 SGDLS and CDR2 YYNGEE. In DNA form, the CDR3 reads TGTGCCAGCAGCGTAGGTGAACTAGCGGGATCAAATGAGCAGTTCTTC. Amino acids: CASSVGELAGSNEQFF.

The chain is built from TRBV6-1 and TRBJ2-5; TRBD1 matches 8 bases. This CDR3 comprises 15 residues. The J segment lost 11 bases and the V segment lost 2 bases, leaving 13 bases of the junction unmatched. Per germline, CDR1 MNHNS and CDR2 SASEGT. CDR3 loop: CASSEKWDRFGEQYF. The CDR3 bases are TGTGCCAGCAGTGAAAAATGGGACAGGTTTGGGGAGCAGTACTTC.

In DNA, the CDR3 is TGTGCCAGCAGTAACTTTGGACAGGGAAAACACTATGGCTACACCTTC. Protein sequence: CASSNFGQGKHYGYTF. The chain couples TRBV28 to TRBJ1-2; 8 bases are a match to TRBD1. Germline V gene data show CDR1 as MDHEN and CDR2 as SYDVKM. The CDR3 contains 16 residues. The V segment lost 5 bases and the J segment 3 bases; nucleotides outside the gene matches: 11.

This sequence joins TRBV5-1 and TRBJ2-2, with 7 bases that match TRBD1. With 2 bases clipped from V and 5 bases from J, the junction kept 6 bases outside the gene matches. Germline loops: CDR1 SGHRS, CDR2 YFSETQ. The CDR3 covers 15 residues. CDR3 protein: CASSFRTGLTGELFF. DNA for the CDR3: TGCGCCAGCAGCTTTAGGACAGGACTGACCGGGGAGCTGTTTTTT.

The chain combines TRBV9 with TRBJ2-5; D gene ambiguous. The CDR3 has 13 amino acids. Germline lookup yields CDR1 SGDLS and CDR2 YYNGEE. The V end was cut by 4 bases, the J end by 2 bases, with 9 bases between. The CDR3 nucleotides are TGTGCCAGCAGCCCCCGGTCACAAGAGACCCAGTACTTC. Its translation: CASSPRSQETQYF. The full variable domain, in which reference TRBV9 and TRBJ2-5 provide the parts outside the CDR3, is DSGVTQTPKHLITATGQRVTLRCSPRSGDLSVYWYQQSLDQGLQFLIQYYNGEERAKGNILERFSAQQFPDLHSELNLSSLELGDSALYFCASSPRSQETQYFGPGTRLLVL.

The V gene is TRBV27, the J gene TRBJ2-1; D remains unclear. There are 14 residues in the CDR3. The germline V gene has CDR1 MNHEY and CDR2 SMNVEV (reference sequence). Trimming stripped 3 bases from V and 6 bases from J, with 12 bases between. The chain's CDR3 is CASSFIGPGNEQFF. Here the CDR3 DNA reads TGTGCCAGCAGTTTTATCGGCCCGGGCAATGAGCAGTTCTTC.

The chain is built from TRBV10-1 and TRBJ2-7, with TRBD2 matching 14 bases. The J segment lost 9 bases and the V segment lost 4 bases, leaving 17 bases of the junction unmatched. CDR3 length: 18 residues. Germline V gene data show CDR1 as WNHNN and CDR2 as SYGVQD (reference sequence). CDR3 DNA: TGCGCCAGCAGTGTGTTGGCCGGGACTAGCGGGAGACGAGGTTTGCAGTACTTC. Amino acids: CASSVLAGTSGRRGLQYF.

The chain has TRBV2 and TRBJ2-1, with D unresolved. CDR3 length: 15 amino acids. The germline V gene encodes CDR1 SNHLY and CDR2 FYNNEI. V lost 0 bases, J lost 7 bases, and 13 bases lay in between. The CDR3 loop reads CASSEASLKTNEQFF. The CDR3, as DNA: TGTGCCAGCAGTGAAGCAAGCCTAAAGACTAATGAGCAGTTCTTC. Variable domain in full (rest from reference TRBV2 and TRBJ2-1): EPEVTQTPSHQVTQMGQEVILRCVPISNHLYFYWYRQILGQKVEFLVSFYNNEISEKSEIFDDQFSVERPDGSNFTLKIRSTKLEDSAMYFCASSEASLKTNEQFFGPGTRLTVL.

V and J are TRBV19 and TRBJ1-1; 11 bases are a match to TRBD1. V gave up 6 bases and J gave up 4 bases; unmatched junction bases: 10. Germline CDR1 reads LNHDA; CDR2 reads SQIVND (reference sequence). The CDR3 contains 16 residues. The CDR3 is CASRNPGGTGGTEAFF. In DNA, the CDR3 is TGTGCCAGTAGAAACCCGGGGGGGACAGGGGGCACTGAAGCTTTCTTT.

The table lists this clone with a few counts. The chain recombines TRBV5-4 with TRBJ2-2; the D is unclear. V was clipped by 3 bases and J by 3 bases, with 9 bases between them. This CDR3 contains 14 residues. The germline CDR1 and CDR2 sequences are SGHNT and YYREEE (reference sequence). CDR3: CASSSRRYTGELFF. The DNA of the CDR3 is TGTGCCAGCAGCTCCCGCCGGTACACCGGGGAGCTGTTTTTT.

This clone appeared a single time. This CDR3 is CASSLGGEDSGNTIYF. In nucleotides, the CDR3 is TGTGCCAGCAGTTTAGGAGGGGAAGACTCTGGAAACACCATATATTTT. The J gene is TRBJ1-3, the V gene TRBV28; D is perhaps TRBD1 (5 bases). The V gene lost 2 bases and the J gene lost 0 bases, with 11 bases spanning the gap. The CDR3 extends over 16 amino acids. Per germline, CDR1 MDHEN and CDR2 SYDVKM.

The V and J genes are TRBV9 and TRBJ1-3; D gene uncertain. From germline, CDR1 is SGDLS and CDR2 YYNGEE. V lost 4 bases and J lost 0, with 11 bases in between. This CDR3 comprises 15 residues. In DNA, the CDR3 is TGTGCCAGCAGCACAGTCCCTTTCTCTGGAAACACCATATATTTT. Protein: CASSTVPFSGNTIYF.

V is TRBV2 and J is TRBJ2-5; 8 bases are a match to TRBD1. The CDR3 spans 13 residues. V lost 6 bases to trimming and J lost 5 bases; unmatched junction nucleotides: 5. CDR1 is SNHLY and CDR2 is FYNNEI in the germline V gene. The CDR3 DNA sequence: TGTGCCAGCAGGCCCGGACAGGGTGAGACCCAGTACTTC. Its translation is CASRPGQGETQYF.

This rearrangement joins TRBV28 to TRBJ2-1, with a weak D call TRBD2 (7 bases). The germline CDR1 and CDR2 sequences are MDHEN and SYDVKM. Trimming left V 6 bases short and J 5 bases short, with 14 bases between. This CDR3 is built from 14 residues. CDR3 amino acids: CASRKGGNHNEQFF. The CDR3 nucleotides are TGTGCCAGCAGAAAGGGGGGGAACCACAATGAGCAGTTCTTC.